This T cell receptor (beta chain) was sequenced during a study of cytomegalovirus exposure and HLA in healthy donors. The wider study: Early on, a data release was issued that held approximately 78 million unique TCRs from HLA-typed donors. Researchers found that more than 70% of under 450 genotyped donors fell within the Caucasian-associated ancestry cluster. General observations from the study: Later analysis indicated greater clonal expansion among HLA-associated TCR beta chains than among equally common other chains.

Trimming cost V 6 bases and J 6 bases, with 15 bases left between them. This CDR3 is 14 amino acids long. CDR1 and CDR2 from the germline V gene are MNHEY and SVGAGI. Each of the donors was a healthy bone marrow donor. PCR employed 60 Vbeta and 13 Jbeta primers. The table came from immunoSEQ multiplex PCR; TCRdb's copy has only in-frame clones and leaves some out. Of about 99,000 clones in the sample, over 70% were seen once. As to this clone: The antigen remains unidentified.

The receptor's source is a man between 50 and 59 years old in good health and CMV-seropositive. Sequenced: PBMCs. V usage is TRBV6-5 and J usage is TRBJ2-1; D might be TRBD1 (5 bases). CDR3 in amino acids: CASRKAGNPNEQFF. For the CDR3, the DNA is TGTGCCAGCAGGAAGGCAGGGAACCCCAATGAGCAGTTCTTC.